The entry below describes one T cell receptor beta chain. Source study methods: Estimation of nucleated cell counts relied on the amplification of reference gene primers. Profiled with immunoSEQ multiplex PCR; TCRdb holds only in-frame clones, not every one. V and J calls plus clone size are reproduced from that table; the DNA served to infer D and trimming. Of some 370,000 clones listed, roughly 80% are singletons. Germline V gene data show CDR1 as SGHAT and CDR2 as FQNNGV. V lost 3 bases and J 8 bases, leaving 13 bases between the germline ends. The CDR3 has 13 amino acids. These data belong to a study of blood T cell repertoires in COVID-19. Turning to the study itself: Samples of COVID-19 (acute and convalescent) were obtained from the United States, Italy and Spain.

The V call is TRBV11-2, the J call TRBJ1-2; D is unclear. The clonotype originates from a woman in her forties or fifties who had recovered from COVID-19. The sequencing input was PBMCs or T cells enriched from blood (not recorded which). The CDR3 sequence: CASSFGRDGGYTF. The CDR3, as DNA: TGTGCCAGCAGCTTCGGACGGGATGGGGGCTACACCTTC.